The rows below give T cell receptor beta chains drawn from one sample of a study of a mutant IDH1 vaccine in newly diagnosed glioma. These receptors have no known antigen. The protocol was immunoSEQ multiplex PCR, while the TCRdb copy is restricted to in-frame clones and leaves out a portion. The sample includes over 45,000 clones, 84% of them seen just once. The specimen comprised PBMCs, sampled from a glioma patient whose treatment included an IDH1 peptide vaccine. These receptors originate from a woman between 50 and 59 years old with glioma. Both conserved end residues are part of each CDR3. A D gene is named only where the DNA matches it firmly. Where a row states a size, it is once, few, many or the class of an expanded clone; other rows omit it.

once	.	TRBV11-2	TRBJ2-7	CASSLGWAETFYEQYF
.	.	TRBV28	TRBJ1-5	CASSLSLSNQPQHF
.	.	TRBV7-9	TRBJ1-2	CASSSLYGYTF
.	TRBD2	TRBV5-4	TRBJ2-1	CASSLLAGGNNEQFF
.	.	TRBV4-2	TRBJ1-4	CASSQPGTGNEKLFF
.	.	TRBV6-1	TRBJ1-2	CASSEGPLGYGYTF
.	.	TRBV2	TRBJ1-4	CASRVTTTNEKLFF
few	.	TRBV11-3	TRBJ1-2	CASSPDRNYGYTF
.	.	TRBV4-2	TRBJ2-1	CASSQGYAIQDNEQFF
.	.	TRBV7-3	TRBJ1-1	CASSQDMNTEAFF
.	TRBD1	TRBV7-2	TRBJ1-5	CASSLYSGGSQPQHF
.	.	TRBV4-2	TRBJ2-2	CASSQESADSTLTRELFF
.	TRBD2	TRBV7-2	TRBJ2-5	CASSLASSGGPSQETQYF
few	TRBD1	TRBV30	TRBJ1-1	CALRQGANTEAFF
.	.	TRBV7-2	TRBJ2-3	CASSFRASGTDTQYF
once	.	TRBV5-1	TRBJ2-1	CASSLEGQVRNEQFF
.	.	TRBV7-9	TRBJ1-1	CASSPPTGDKNTEAFF
.	.	TRBV19	TRBJ1-3	CASSMARNTIYF
.	TRBD1	TRBV30	TRBJ2-7	CAWTRGTGYEQYF
.	.	TRBV15	TRBJ2-1	CATSRDLGTYNEQFF
.	.	TRBV30	TRBJ1-5	CAWSTRTDQPQHF
.	.	TRBV9	TRBJ2-5	CASSVASGETQYF
.	TRBD1	TRBV6-1	TRBJ2-2	CASSGTGETGELFF
.	TRBD1	TRBV10-3	TRBJ1-4	CAISEGGGGEKLFF
once	.	TRBV6-6	TRBJ2-7	CASSYARGYEQYF
.	.	TRBV7-2	TRBJ2-1	CASSSTVSSYNEQFF
few	.	TRBV2	TRBJ1-5	CASSVQGRGSNQPQHF
.	.	TRBV9	TRBJ1-4	CASSVAPLGEKLFF
.	.	TRBV6-6	TRBJ1-4	CAIGANEKLFF
.	TRBD2	TRBV11-3	TRBJ2-5	CASSPLRGKKETQYF
once	.	TRBV7-2	TRBJ2-7	CASSLGVTPGNEQYF
few	.	TRBV18	TRBJ1-1	CASSSNLNTEAFF
.	TRBD1	TRBV5-1	TRBJ1-6	CASSPSGTVNSPLHF
.	.	TRBV7-7	TRBJ2-5	CASSLDPRAETQYF
.	.	TRBV5-4	TRBJ1-4	CASSLAQGKSEKLFF
.	TRBD1	TRBV5-6	TRBJ1-5	CASSLGGVNQPQHF
.	TRBD2	TRBV6-1	TRBJ2-5	CAGGRESQETQYF
.	TRBD1	TRBV7-2	TRBJ2-7	CASSIRQGPYEQYF
.	.	TRBV27	TRBJ2-2	CASILSTGTGELFF
.	.	TRBV7-6	TRBJ1-5	CASSRGLRLNQPQHF
once	TRBD2	TRBV5-1	TRBJ2-5	CASSLFLGGGAPQETQYF
.	.	TRBV19	TRBJ1-1	CASSSQTGRTEAFF
.	.	TRBV5-5	TRBJ1-1	CASSLAGKATEAFF
.	.	TRBV4-1	TRBJ2-1	CASSQEPRDNEQFF
few	.	TRBV6-6	TRBJ1-2	CASSYSNYGYTF
.	.	TRBV4-2	TRBJ1-6	CASSQDPGAYNSPLHF
.	.	TRBV5-1	TRBJ1-2	CASSPWVQKDGYTF
few	.	TRBV10-2	TRBJ1-5	CASSDPDQPQHF
once	.	TRBV28	TRBJ1-2	CASTRGGASSGYTF
.	TRBD1	TRBV10-3	TRBJ2-1	CAITTSGTGGNEQFF
few	TRBD1	TRBV19	TRBJ1-1	CASSIRTGGGHEAFF
.	.	TRBV7-9	TRBJ2-2	CASSLATDRENNPTGELFF